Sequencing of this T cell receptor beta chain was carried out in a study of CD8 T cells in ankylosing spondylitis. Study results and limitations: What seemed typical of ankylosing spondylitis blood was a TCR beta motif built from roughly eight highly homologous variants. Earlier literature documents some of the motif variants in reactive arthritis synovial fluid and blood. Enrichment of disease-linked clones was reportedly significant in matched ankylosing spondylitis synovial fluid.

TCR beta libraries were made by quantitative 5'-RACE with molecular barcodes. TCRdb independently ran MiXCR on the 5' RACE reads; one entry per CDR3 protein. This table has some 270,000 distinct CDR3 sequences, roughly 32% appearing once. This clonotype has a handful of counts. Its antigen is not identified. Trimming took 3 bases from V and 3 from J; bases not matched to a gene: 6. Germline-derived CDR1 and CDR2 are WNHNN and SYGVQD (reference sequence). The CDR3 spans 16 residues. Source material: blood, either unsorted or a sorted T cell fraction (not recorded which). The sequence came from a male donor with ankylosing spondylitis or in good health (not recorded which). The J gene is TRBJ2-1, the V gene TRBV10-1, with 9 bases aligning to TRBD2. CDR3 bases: TGCGCCAGCAGTGAACGGAGCGGGGGGATCTACAATGAGCAGTTCTTC. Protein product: CASSERSGGIYNEQFF.